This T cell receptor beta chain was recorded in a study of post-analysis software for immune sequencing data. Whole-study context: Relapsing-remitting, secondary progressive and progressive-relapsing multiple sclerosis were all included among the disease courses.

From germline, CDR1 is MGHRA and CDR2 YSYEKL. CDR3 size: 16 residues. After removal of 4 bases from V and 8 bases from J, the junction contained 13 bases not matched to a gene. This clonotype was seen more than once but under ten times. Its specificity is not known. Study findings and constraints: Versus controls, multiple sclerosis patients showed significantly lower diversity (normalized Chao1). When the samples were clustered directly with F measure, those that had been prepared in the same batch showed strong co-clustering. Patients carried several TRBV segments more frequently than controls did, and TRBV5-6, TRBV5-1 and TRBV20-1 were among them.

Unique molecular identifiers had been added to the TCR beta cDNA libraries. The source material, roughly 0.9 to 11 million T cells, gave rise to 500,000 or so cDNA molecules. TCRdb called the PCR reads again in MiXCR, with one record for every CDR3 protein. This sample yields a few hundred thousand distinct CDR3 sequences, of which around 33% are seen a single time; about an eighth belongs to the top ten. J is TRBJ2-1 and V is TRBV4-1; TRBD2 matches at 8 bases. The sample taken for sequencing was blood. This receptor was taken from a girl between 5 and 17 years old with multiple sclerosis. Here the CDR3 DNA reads TGCGCCAGCAGCCCCTCTTTAGCGGGGATCCCCCATGAGCAGTTCTTC. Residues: CASSPSLAGIPHEQFF.